Sequencing of this TCR beta chain was carried out in a study of blood T cell repertoires in COVID-19. This clone was recorded a few times. Data came from immunoSEQ multiplex PCR; TCRdb stores just in-frame clones and leaves some out. The data show 360,000 or so clones, roughly 87% seen once. The receptor was derived from a woman aged 25 to 39 who had recovered from COVID-19. The source material was PBMCs or T cells enriched from blood (not recorded which).

The CDR3 nucleotides read TGTGCCAGCAGTTTTGGGCAGGGGGCACACGAGCAGTACTTC. Encoded protein: CASSFGQGAHEQYF. The chain couples TRBV28 to TRBJ2-7; 8 bases agree with TRBD1. V was clipped by 3 bases and J by 5 bases; unmatched bases: 6. The CDR3 covers 14 residues. CDR1 and CDR2 from the germline V gene are MDHEN and SYDVKM.